The table lists the clone carrying this T cell receptor (beta chain) with many counts. The antigen is undetermined. With 8 bases removed from V and 4 bases from J, the gap between germline ends came to 12 bases. The CDR3 spans 13 residues. The germline V gene encodes CDR1 SEHNR and CDR2 FQNEAQ (reference sequence). The data were obtained in a study of response to subunit inactivated influenza vaccine. Study results and caveats: Only a handful of new T cells, the authors suggested, are recruited with each seasonal influenza vaccination.

MiXCR was run by TCRdb on the RT-PCR reads, yielding one entry per CDR3 protein. The data hold around 480,000 distinct CDR3 sequences, with about 15% observed a single time. The genes are TRBV7-9 and TRBJ2-1, with D possibly TRBD1 on 5 matching bases. This sequence was found in a man aged 50-75 years who received an inactivated influenza vaccine. The sample in question was CD4+ T cells sorted from PBMCs, obtained roughly 24 months after vaccination. DNA of the CDR3: TGTGCCAGCGCCTCAAGGGGATACAATGAGCAGTTCTTC. It is translated as CASASRGYNEQFF.